These 2 T cell receptor beta chains originate from one sample sequenced in a study of shared clonotypes between healthy human individuals. Sequencing used immunoSEQ multiplex PCR; TCRdb keeps in-frame clones, though not all of them. The sample has 850,000 to 1,200,000 clones, about 77% seen once. The specimen was memory CD4+ T cells sorted from blood. Subset of the sample: CD45RA-negative fraction. The source of these receptors is a young man in good health.

This sequence joins TRBV7-2 and TRBJ1-1, with a tentative D call TRBD1 (5 bases). Germline V gene lookup returns CDR1 SGHTA and CDR2 FQGNSA. Trimming took off 1 base at V and 0 bases at J, with 9 bases between the two ends. This CDR3 is built from 15 residues. The CDR3 spells CASSLGGVMNTEAFF. CDR3 nucleotides: TGTGCCAGCAGCTTAGGGGGGGTCATGAACACTGAAGCTTTCTTT.

This clone has a count of ten or more. V and J are TRBV19 and TRBJ1-2, with 9 bases lining up with TRBD1. CDR3 length equals 11 residues. Per the germline V gene, CDR1 is LNHDA and CDR2 is SQIVND (reference sequence). Trimming took 9 bases from V and 7 from J; bases not matched to a gene: 3. CDR3 sequence: CASQDRGGYTF. The CDR3 nucleotides read TGTGCCAGCCAGGACAGGGGTGGCTACACCTTC.